This TCR beta chain stems from a study of yellow fever vaccine responses in identical twins. Regarding the study as a whole: Reports say the vaccine T cell response in twins looked partly convergent and partly personalized.

TCRdb re-derived calls from the RT-PCR reads in MiXCR, one entry per CDR3 protein. The sample holds approximately 5,000 distinct CDR3 sequences, less than 85% seen once. As concerns this clonotype: What it recognizes is unknown.

The specimen was T cells from blood (PBMCs), unsorted or a sorted subset (not recorded which), collected before or after yellow fever vaccination (not recorded which). This TCR was recovered from a woman between 18 and 30 years old who received the yellow fever vaccine.

In DNA, the CDR3 is TGTGCCAGCAGCCATCGTAGCACAGATACGCAGTATTTT. This translates into CASSHRSTDTQYF. V and J are TRBV3-1 and TRBJ2-3; D gene uncertain. This CDR3 is built from 13 residues. V was trimmed by 3 bases and J by 0 bases, leaving 4 bases between them. CDR1 is LGHDT, CDR2 YNNKEL, per germline (reference sequence).